One sample yielded the 15 T cell receptor beta chains listed below, sequenced in a study of T cell responses to AZD1222 COVID-19 vaccine. TCRdb keeps only in-frame clones here, not all; method: immunoSEQ multiplex PCR. The sample carries around 150,000 clones, around 94% recorded once. The sample in question was peripheral blood, obtained on day 0 of AZD1222 vaccination. The receptor source for this set is an adult in good health.

The chain is built from TRBV5-4 and TRBJ2-2; no firm D call. CDR1 and CDR2 (germline): SGHNT, YYREEE (reference sequence). The V end lost 3 bases, the J end lost 1 base, and 7 bases lay between the germline ends. The CDR3 is 14 residues long. The CDR3 sequence is CASSWDKNTGELFF. The CDR3 nucleotides are TGTGCCAGCAGCTGGGATAAGAACACCGGGGAGCTGTTTTTT.

The rearrangement joins TRBV19 to TRBJ2-5, with TRBD2 matching 12 bases. CDR3 length equals 15 residues. The junction had 5 bases not matched to a gene; V was cut back by 4 bases and J by 5 bases. Germline loops: CDR1 LNHDA, CDR2 SQIVND (reference sequence). CDR3 DNA sequence: TGTGCCAGTAGTACTAGCGGGAGGGCCCGGGAGACCCAGTACTTC. It codes for CASSTSGRARETQYF.

V usage is TRBV11-2 and J usage is TRBJ2-5; D call uncertain. Trimming pared 1 base from V and 1 base from J, leaving 7 bases between. Looked up from germline, CDR1 is SGHAT and CDR2 is FQNNGV. The CDR3 is made up of 14 amino acids. In DNA form, the CDR3 reads TGTGCCAGCAGCTTAGCAGGCCTCCAAGAGACCCAGTACTTC. It yields the protein CASSLAGLQETQYF.

The rearrangement uses TRBV7-3 and TRBJ1-1; unclear D gene. Germline V gene sequence: CDR1 SGHTA, CDR2 FQGTGA. This CDR3 has 13 residues. The V end was cut by 0 bases, the J end by 4 bases, with 6 bases between. CDR3 loop: CASSLTGGTEAFF. DNA for the CDR3: TGTGCCAGCAGCTTAACGGGCGGCACTGAAGCTTTCTTT. Using reference TRBV7-3 and TRBJ1-1 for the parts outside the CDR3, the full variable domain is GAGVSQTPSNKVTEKGKYVELRCDPISGHTALYWYRQSLGQGPEFLIYFQGTGAADDSGLPNDRFFAVRPEGSVSTLKIQRTERGDSAVYLCASSLTGGTEAFFGQGTRLTVV.

The rearrangement uses TRBV15 and TRBJ1-2, with D perhaps matching TRBD1 (5 bases). Germline lookup yields CDR1 LNHNV and CDR2 YYDKDF (reference sequence). The CDR3 has 16 residues. V was trimmed by 2 bases and J by 6 bases, leaving 19 bases between them. For the CDR3, the DNA is TGTGCCACCAGCAGAAGGACCGGGACCCTTAGGGATGGCTACACCTTC. This encodes CATSRRTGTLRDGYTF.

This clone was observed a single time. V usage is TRBV24-1 and J usage is TRBJ1-5, with D maybe TRBD1 (6 bases). Trimming took off 7 bases at V and 3 bases at J, with 12 bases between the two ends. The CDR3 runs to 14 residues. Germline CDR1 KGHDR, CDR2 SFDVKD. The CDR3 DNA follows: TGTGCCACCAGGTCGGACAGTCACAATCAGCCCCAGCATTTT. As protein: CATRSDSHNQPQHF.

The CDR3 region is CASSITRGGELFF. For the CDR3, the DNA is TGTGCCAGCAGTATAACGCGGGGCGGGGAGCTGTTTTTT. The chain has TRBV27 and TRBJ2-2; maybe TRBD2 (6 bases). Trimming took 5 bases from V and 7 from J, leaving 11 bases between them. The CDR3 consists of 13 residues. CDR1 is MNHEY, CDR2 SMNVEV, per germline (reference sequence).

J is TRBJ2-3 and V is TRBV7-3; 11 bases map to TRBD2. Germline values: CDR1 SGHTA, CDR2 FQGTGA. CDR3 length: 15 residues. The V segment lost 4 bases and the J segment 4 bases; nucleotides outside the gene matches: 4. The CDR3 here is CASSSLAGGADTQYF. The CDR3 nucleotides read TGTGCCAGCAGCTCCCTAGCGGGAGGAGCAGATACGCAGTATTTT.

V gene TRBV7-8 combines with J gene TRBJ2-7; weak D call: TRBD1 (5 bases). Per the germline V gene, CDR1 is SGHVS and CDR2 is FQNEAQ. Trimming left V 5 bases short and J 1 base short, with 15 bases between. The CDR3 is 15 residues long. CDR3 sequence reads: CASSPGHLQSYEQYF. CDR3 nucleotides: TGTGCCAGCAGCCCAGGACACCTTCAGTCCTACGAGCAGTACTTC.

This clone was counted once. This rearrangement joins TRBV5-1 to TRBJ2-7, with D tentatively TRBD1 (6 bases). Trimming shortened V by 3 bases and J by 0 bases, and 13 bases separated the two germline ends. CDR3 length: 15 residues. Per the germline V gene, CDR1 is SGHRS and CDR2 is YFSETQ. CDR3: CASSSYGQTSYEQYF. CDR3 nucleotides: TGCGCCAGCAGCTCTTACGGACAGACCTCCTACGAGCAGTACTTC.

The V and J genes are TRBV10-3 and TRBJ1-5; 7 nucleotides match TRBD1. The ends lost 5 bases at V and 3 bases at J; junction bases unmatched: 1. Germline V gene lookup returns CDR1 ENHRY and CDR2 SYGVKD. The CDR3 is 13 residues long. Here the CDR3 reads CAISTGDNQPQHF. The DNA for the CDR3 is TGTGCCATCAGTACAGGGGACAATCAGCCCCAGCATTTT.

This clone was observed a single time. The chain employs TRBV2 and TRBJ1-1; D is unresolved. There are 13 residues in the CDR3. Trimming removed 5 bases at V and 1 base at J, with 8 bases between. Germline CDR1 SNHLY, CDR2 FYNNEI. For the CDR3, the DNA is TGTGCCAGCAGTCGATGGCAGAACACTGAAGCTTTCTTT. Its translation is CASSRWQNTEAFF.

The chain is built from TRBV3-1 (or the pseudogene TRBV3-2) and TRBJ2-1; D is perhaps TRBD1 or TRBD2 (6 bases each). The CDR3 is made up of 16 amino acids. Between the trimmed V and J ends, which lost 6 bases and 8 bases, there was a span of 23 bases. CDR1 is LGHDT and CDR2 is YNNKEL in the germline V gene (reference sequence). In nucleotides, the CDR3 is TGTGCCAGCAGTTTCGAAGAGGGGGGCGGCTTCGATGAGCAGTTCTTC. Translating it yields CASSFEEGGGFDEQFF.

CDR3 in amino acids: CASSLAGFDGRQNYGYTF. The CDR3 DNA reads TGTGCCAGCAGCTTAGCGGGGTTCGACGGACGGCAAAACTATGGCTACACCTTC. This chain links TRBV11-1 with TRBJ1-2; D unresolved. Trimming stripped 0 bases from V and 2 bases from J, with 19 bases between. The CDR3 covers 18 residues. The germline V gene has CDR1 SGHAT and CDR2 FQDESV (reference sequence).

V gene TRBV7-8 combines with J gene TRBJ1-1; perhaps TRBD1 as D (6 bases). Trimming stripped 3 bases from V and 5 bases from J, with 10 bases between. The CDR3 runs 13 residues. The germline CDR1 and CDR2 sequences are SGHVS and FQNEAQ. This chain's CDR3 is CASSLRGRTEAFF. DNA of the CDR3: TGTGCCAGCAGCTTGAGGGGGAGGACTGAAGCTTTCTTT.